The source of this TCR beta chain is a study of technical replicates of blood from a handful of donors. Clones were sequenced by immunoSEQ multiplex PCR, and TCRdb holds only the in-frame ones, with some missing. Among approximately 70,000 clones listed, about nine tenths were seen once. This CDR3 is built from 14 residues. V gave up 2 bases and J gave up 10 bases; unmatched junction bases: 5. The germline V gene has CDR1 SGDLS and CDR2 YYNGEE. Sequencing was done on a sample of T cells isolated from PBMCs. This sequence originates from a human donor in good health. Some clones in this sample may be carry-over from other donors' samples. The chain carries TRBV9 and TRBJ2-3; the match to TRBD2 covers 12 bases. CDR3 protein: CASSVGTSGPSQYF. Written as DNA, the CDR3 is TGTGCCAGCAGCGTTGGGACTAGCGGGCCTTCGCAGTATTTT.